The T cell receptor (beta chain) described here comes from a study of control samples from healthy donors and cancer patients. The repertoire was sequenced with immunoSEQ multiplex PCR; TCRdb's copy has only in-frame clones and lacks some. The data hold around 180,000 clones, with 94% observed a single time. This CDR3 is built from 15 residues. V was pared by 1 base and J by 2 bases, with 9 bases between. Germline CDR1 is MDHEN and CDR2 is SYDVKM. The chain links TRBV28 to TRBJ1-3, with D possibly matching TRBD1 (6 bases). The receptor's source is a woman under 30 in good health. The material sequenced was blood. CDR3 DNA: TGTGCCAGCAGTTTATTTCCAGGGGCTGGAAACACCATATATTTT. Amino acid sequence: CASSLFPGAGNTIYF.